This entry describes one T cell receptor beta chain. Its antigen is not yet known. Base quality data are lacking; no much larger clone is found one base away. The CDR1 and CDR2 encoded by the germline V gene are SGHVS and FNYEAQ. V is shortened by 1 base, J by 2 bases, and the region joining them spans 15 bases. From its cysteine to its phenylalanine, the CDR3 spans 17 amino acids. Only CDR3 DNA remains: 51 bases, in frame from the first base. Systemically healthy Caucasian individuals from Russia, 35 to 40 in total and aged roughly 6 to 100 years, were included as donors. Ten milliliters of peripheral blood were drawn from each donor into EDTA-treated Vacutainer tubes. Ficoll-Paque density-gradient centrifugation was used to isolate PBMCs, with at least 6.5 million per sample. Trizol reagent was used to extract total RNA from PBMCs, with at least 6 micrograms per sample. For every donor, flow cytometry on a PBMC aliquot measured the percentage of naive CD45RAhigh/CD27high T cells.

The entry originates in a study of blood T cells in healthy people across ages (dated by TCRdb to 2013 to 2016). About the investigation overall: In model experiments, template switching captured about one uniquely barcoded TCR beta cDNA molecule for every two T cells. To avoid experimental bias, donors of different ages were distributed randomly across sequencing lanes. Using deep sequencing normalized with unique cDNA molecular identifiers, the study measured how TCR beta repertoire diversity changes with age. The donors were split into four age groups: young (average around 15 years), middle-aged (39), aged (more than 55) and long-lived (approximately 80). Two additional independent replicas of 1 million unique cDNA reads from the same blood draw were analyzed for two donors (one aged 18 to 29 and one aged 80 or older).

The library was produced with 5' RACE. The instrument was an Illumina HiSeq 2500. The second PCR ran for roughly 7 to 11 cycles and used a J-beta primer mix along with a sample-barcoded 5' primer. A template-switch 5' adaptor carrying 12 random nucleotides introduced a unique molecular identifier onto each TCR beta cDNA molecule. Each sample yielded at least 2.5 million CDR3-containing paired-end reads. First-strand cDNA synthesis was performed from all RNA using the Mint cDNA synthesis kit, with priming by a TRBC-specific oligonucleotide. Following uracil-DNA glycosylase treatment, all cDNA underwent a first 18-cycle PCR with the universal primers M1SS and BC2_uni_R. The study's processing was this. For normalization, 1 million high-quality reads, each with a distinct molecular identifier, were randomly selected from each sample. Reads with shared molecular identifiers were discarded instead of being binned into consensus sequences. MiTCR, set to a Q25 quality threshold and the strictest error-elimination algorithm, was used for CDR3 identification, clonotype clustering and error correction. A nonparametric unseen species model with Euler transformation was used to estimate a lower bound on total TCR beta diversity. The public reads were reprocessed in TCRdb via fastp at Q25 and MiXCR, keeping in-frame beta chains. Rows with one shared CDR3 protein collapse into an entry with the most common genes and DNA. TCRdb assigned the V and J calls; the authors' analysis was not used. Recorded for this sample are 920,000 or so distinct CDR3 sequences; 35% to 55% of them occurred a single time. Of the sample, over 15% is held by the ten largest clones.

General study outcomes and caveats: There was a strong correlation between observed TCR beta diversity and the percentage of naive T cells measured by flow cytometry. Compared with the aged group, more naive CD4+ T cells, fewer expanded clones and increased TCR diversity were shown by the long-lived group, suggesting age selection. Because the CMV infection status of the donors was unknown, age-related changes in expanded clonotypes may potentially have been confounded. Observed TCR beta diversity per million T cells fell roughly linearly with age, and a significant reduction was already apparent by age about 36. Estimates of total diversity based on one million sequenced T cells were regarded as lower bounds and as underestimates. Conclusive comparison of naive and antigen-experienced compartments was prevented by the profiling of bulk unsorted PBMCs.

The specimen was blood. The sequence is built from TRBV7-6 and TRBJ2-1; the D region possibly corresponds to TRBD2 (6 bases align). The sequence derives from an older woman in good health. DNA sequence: TGTGCCAGCAGCTTAGGGCATAGACTAGGGGCCTACAATGAGCAGTTCTTC. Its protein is CASSLGHRLGAYNEQFF.